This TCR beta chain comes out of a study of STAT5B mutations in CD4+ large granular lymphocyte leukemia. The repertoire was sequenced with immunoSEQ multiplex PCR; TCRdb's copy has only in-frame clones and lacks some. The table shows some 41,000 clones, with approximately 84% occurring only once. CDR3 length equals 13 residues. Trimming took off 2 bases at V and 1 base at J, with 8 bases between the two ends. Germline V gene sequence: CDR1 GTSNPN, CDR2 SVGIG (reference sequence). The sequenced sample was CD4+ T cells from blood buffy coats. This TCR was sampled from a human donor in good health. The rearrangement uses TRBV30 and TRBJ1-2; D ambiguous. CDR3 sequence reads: CAWSPQNNYGYTF. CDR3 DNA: TGTGCCTGGAGTCCGCAAAATAACTATGGCTACACCTTC. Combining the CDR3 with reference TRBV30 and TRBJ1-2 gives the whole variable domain SQTIHQWPATLVQPVGSPLSLECTVEGTSNPNLYWYRQAAGRGLQLLFYSVGIGQISSEVPQNLSASRPQDRQFILSSKKLLLSDSGFYLCAWSPQNNYGYTFGSGTRLTVV.